This T cell receptor (beta chain) comes out of a study of T cell clonotyping in hematopoietic cell transplantation. Study-level background: Recipients' pretransplant samples followed cytoreduction.

As to time point: recipient sample about 28 days before transplant, after cytoreduction. CDR3 length equals 16 residues. Germline CDR1 reads SGHTA; CDR2 reads FQGNSA. Trimming left V 2 bases short and J 0 bases short, with 11 bases between. The protocol was immunoSEQ multiplex PCR, while the TCRdb copy is restricted to in-frame clones and leaves out a portion. The sample lists about 9,000 clones; more than 85% were seen once. The rearrangement uses TRBV7-2 and TRBJ2-1, with D hard to call. The sample was peripheral blood mononuclear cells, taken before stem cell transplant. This receptor was obtained from a woman aged 60-75 years with acute myeloid leukemia. Some clones in this sample may be carry-over from other donors' samples. The DNA of the CDR3 is TGTGCCAGCAGCTTATATGACACCAGCTCCTACAATGAGCAGTTCTTC. It yields the protein CASSLYDTSSYNEQFF.